These 20 T cell receptor beta chains came from one sample sequenced in a study of T-cell reconstitution after alpha-beta-depleted transplantation in children. It was with unique molecular identifiers that the TCRbeta library was prepared. TCRdb used MiXCR to reprocess the PCR reads, holding one entry per CDR3 protein. This sample has approximately 85,000 distinct CDR3 sequences, with 15% found just once. This specimen consisted of PBMCs, mostly from graft donor cells, obtained 180 days after TCRalphabeta/CD19-depleted stem cell transplant. The receptors come from a male patient between 2 and 10 years old who had a stem cell transplant for acute lymphoblastic leukemia, so the T cells may come from the graft donor.

The chain is built from TRBV29-1 and TRBJ2-1; 7 bases are shared with TRBD1. The CDR3 loop spans 14 amino acids. Germline CDR1 is SQVTM and CDR2 is ANQGSEA. Unmatched junction bases numbered 10, after V lost 6 bases and J lost 5 bases. The CDR3 sequence: CSVGFGQANNEQFF. CDR3 sequence (DNA): TGCAGCGTCGGTTTCGGACAGGCAAACAATGAGCAGTTCTTC.

In this sample, this clonotype turned up a few times. This rearrangement joins TRBV5-4 to TRBJ1-2, with D possibly matching TRBD1 (6 bases). This CDR3 is 15 amino acids long. Germline V CDR1 and CDR2: SGHNT, YYREEE (reference sequence). V was cut by 0 bases and J by 0 bases, with 9 bases left in between. DNA of the CDR3: TGTGCCAGCAGCTTGGATTGGGGGCCTAACTATGGCTACACCTTC. Translated: CASSLDWGPNYGYTF.

This clonotype has just a few counts. V gene TRBV29-1 combines with J gene TRBJ1-5; D remains ambiguous. CDR1 is SQVTM and CDR2 is ANQGSEA in the germline V gene. The CDR3 runs 15 residues. Trimming pared 2 bases from V and 3 bases from J, leaving 14 bases between. The CDR3 nucleotides read TGCAGCGTTGAACAGCAAGGTATGGACAATCAGCCCCAGCATTTT. As protein: CSVEQQGMDNQPQHF.

This clonotype was detected a few times. The chain uses TRBV7-9 and TRBJ1-2, with unresolved D. The length of the CDR3 is 14 residues. The V gene's germline CDR1 is SEHNR and CDR2 FQNEAQ (reference sequence). The V end was cut by 1 base, the J end by 2 bases, with 8 bases between. CDR3 nucleotides: TGTGCCAGCAGCTTAGAGGCGGCAAACTATGGCTACACCTTC. It yields the protein CASSLEAANYGYTF. The full variable domain, its missing parts supplied by reference TRBV7-9 and TRBJ1-2, is DTGVSQNPRHKITKRGQNVTFRCDPISEHNRLYWYRQTLGQGPEFLTYFQNEAQLEKSRLLSDRFSAERPKGSFSTLEIQRTEQGDSAMYLCASSLEAANYGYTFGSGTRLTVV.

The chain recombines TRBV11-1 with TRBJ1-2, with D maybe TRBD1 (5 bases). Germline-derived CDR1 and CDR2 are SGHAT and FQDESV (reference sequence). This CDR3 has 18 residues. Trimming took 2 bases from V and 0 from J, leaving 19 bases between them. The CDR3 sequence: CASSLPLPGLSTNYGYTF. The CDR3 nucleotides read TGTGCCAGCAGCTTACCCTTACCGGGACTGTCAACTAACTATGGCTACACCTTC.

The chain joins TRBV20-1 to TRBJ1-5; 9 bases are a match to TRBD1. With V trimmed by 2 bases and J by 8 bases, 4 bases remained unmatched. CDR3 size: 13 residues. Germline V gene data show CDR1 as DFQATT and CDR2 as SNEGSKA (reference sequence). The DNA of the CDR3 is TGCAGTGCTAGAAAGGACAGGGGTGAGCCCCAGCATTTT. Amino acids: CSARKDRGEPQHF.

The sample holds many counts of this clonotype. This chain joins TRBV11-1 and TRBJ2-1; 11 bases are shared with TRBD2. V was clipped by 5 bases and J by 3 bases; unmatched bases: 3. Looked up from germline, CDR1 is SGHAT and CDR2 is FQDESV (reference sequence). The CDR3 sequence is 15 residues long. In DNA form, the CDR3 reads TGTGCCAGCAGCCCAGGACTAGCGGGCTACAATGAGCAGTTCTTC. It specifies CASSPGLAGYNEQFF.

V is TRBV7-6 and J is TRBJ2-7; TRBD1 might be the D (6 bases). There are 16 residues in the CDR3. Germline lookup yields CDR1 SGHVS and CDR2 FNYEAQ. V was shortened by 5 bases and J by 5 bases, with 22 bases between the two germline ends. CDR3 DNA sequence: TGTGCCAGCAGCAACCTTCAGGGGAAAAAGGTGAACGAGCAGTACTTC. Translated: CASSNLQGKKVNEQYF.

This chain connects TRBV11-2 to TRBJ1-1; D unclear. The CDR3 loop spans 11 amino acids. Trimming removed 1 base at V and 6 bases at J, with 3 bases between. The germline CDR1 and CDR2 sequences are SGHAT and FQNNGV. The CDR3 is CASSLVPEAFF. CDR3 DNA sequence: TGTGCCAGCAGCTTAGTACCTGAAGCTTTCTTT.

The rearrangement joins TRBV7-7 to TRBJ2-1, with TRBD2 matching 16 bases. Unmatched junction bases numbered 2, after V lost 4 bases and J lost 8 bases. Germline-derived CDR1 and CDR2 are SSHAT and FNYEAQ (reference sequence). CDR3 length: 15 amino acids. The CDR3 bases are TGTGCCAGCAGCTCGGGACTAGCGGGAGGGGATGAGCAGTTCTTC. Residues: CASSSGLAGGDEQFF.

This clonotype was found a few times. The rearrangement joins TRBV3-1 to TRBJ2-2; D uncertain. The CDR3 is 15 residues long. The V end was cut by 0 bases, the J end by 4 bases, with 9 bases between. Looked up from germline, CDR1 is LGHDT and CDR2 is YNNKEL (reference sequence). The CDR3 coding sequence is TGTGCCAGCAGCCAAGATCAAGGACGCACCGGGGAGCTGTTTTTT. Protein product: CASSQDQGRTGELFF.

The chain has TRBV6-5 and TRBJ2-1, with D possibly being TRBD1 (6 bases). Looked up from germline, CDR1 is MNHEY and CDR2 is SVGAGI. The CDR3 covers 13 residues. The V end was cut by 2 bases, the J end by 10 bases, with 12 bases between. CDR3 nucleotide sequence: TGTGCCAGCAGTTACCTCAACAGGGAGGAGCAGTTCTTC. The encoded protein is CASSYLNREEQFF.

The sample holds a few counts of this clonotype. The CDR3 DNA is TGTGCCAGCAGTTTAGCCCCCAGGGGCAATGAGCAGTTCTTC. Protein sequence: CASSLAPRGNEQFF. This chain connects TRBV12-3 or TRBV12-4 to TRBJ2-1, with D perhaps TRBD1 (6 bases). The CDR3 runs to 14 residues. V shed 0 bases and J shed 6 bases, with 9 bases lying between them.

This clonotype has ten or more counts. The chain uses TRBV5-1 and TRBJ2-7; possibly TRBD1 for D (5 bases). This CDR3 is built from 14 residues. Deletions cut 3 bases from V and 5 bases from J, with 15 bases between. The germline V gene has CDR1 SGHRS and CDR2 YFSETQ. For the CDR3, the DNA is TGCGCCAGCAGCTCTGGACATATGTTTGACGAGCAGTACTTC. Amino acid sequence: CASSSGHMFDEQYF.

This clonotype was observed a few times. The rearrangement joins TRBV4-3 to TRBJ1-2; 9 positions agree with TRBD1. Germline V gene lookup returns CDR1 LGHNA and CDR2 YSLEER. This CDR3 contains 16 residues. The V gene end was trimmed by 3 bases and the J gene end by 4 bases; junction bases not matched to a gene: 9. The CDR3 DNA reads as TGCGCCAGCAGCCAGGGGAAGGGGGGACAGGGCTATGGCTACACCTTC. Amino acids: CASSQGKGGQGYGYTF.

This clonotype turned up a few times. Here the CDR3 DNA reads TGTGCCAGCACCCCCAAATTAGCGGGGGTCGTGGATACGCAGTATTTT. This translates into CASTPKLAGVVDTQYF. This rearrangement joins TRBV28 to TRBJ2-3; 9 positions match TRBD2. CDR1 is MDHEN and CDR2 is SYDVKM in the germline V gene. V gave up 7 bases and J gave up 6 bases; unmatched junction bases: 14. This CDR3 spans 16 amino acids.

This clonotype was seen only a few times. This chain links TRBV10-3 with TRBJ2-2; the match to TRBD1 covers 12 bases. The CDR3 length is 15 residues. Per the germline V gene, CDR1 is ENHRY and CDR2 is SYGVKD. Trimming at V came to 7 bases and at J to 6 bases, leaving 6 bases not matched to a gene. The chain's CDR3 is CAIKRGQGAAGELFF. CDR3 nucleotide sequence: TGTGCCATCAAACGGGGACAGGGGGCCGCCGGGGAGCTGTTTTTT.

V and J are TRBV5-5 and TRBJ2-1; tentative D call: TRBD1 (5 bases). The V and J ends lost 4 bases and 0 bases respectively, with 11 bases between them. Germline CDR1 and CDR2: SGHKS and YYEKEE (reference sequence). The CDR3 contains 15 residues. In DNA, the CDR3 is TGTGCCAGCAGCCGACAGATACTCTCCTACAATGAGCAGTTCTTC. As protein: CASSRQILSYNEQFF.

Ten or more counts support this clonotype. This chain connects TRBV6-2 or TRBV6-3 to TRBJ1-5; 8 nucleotides align to TRBD1. CDR1 is MNHEY and CDR2 is SVGEGT in the germline V gene. V shed 2 bases and J 1 base; nucleotides not matched to a gene: 4. The CDR3 is made up of 16 amino acids. CDR3 bases: TGTGCCAGCAGTTACGCGGACAGGGTGAGCAATCAGCCCCAGCATTTT. Encoded protein: CASSYADRVSNQPQHF.

This clonotype was observed a handful of times. J is TRBJ1-1 and V is TRBV3-1; 7 positions match TRBD1. The J segment lost 6 bases and the V segment lost 0 bases, leaving 7 bases of the junction unmatched. CDR1 and CDR2 (germline): LGHDT, YNNKEL (reference sequence). This CDR3 contains 15 residues. DNA of the CDR3: TGTGCCAGCAGCCAAGATACGGGGACAGTCTCTGAAGCTTTCTTT. This translates into CASSQDTGTVSEAFF.